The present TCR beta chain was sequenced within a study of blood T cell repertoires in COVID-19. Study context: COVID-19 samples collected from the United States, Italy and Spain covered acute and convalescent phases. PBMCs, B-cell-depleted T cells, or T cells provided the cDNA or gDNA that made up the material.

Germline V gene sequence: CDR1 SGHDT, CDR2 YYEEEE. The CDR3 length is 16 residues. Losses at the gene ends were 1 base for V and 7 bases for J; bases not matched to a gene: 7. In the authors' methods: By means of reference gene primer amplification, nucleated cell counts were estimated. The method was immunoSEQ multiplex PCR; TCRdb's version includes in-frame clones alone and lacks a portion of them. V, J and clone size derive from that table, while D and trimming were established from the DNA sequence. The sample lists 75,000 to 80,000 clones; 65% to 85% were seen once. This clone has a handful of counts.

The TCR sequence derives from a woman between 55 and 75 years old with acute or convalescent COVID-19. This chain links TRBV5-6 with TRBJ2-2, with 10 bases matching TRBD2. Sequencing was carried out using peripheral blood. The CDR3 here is CASSLSSGGPVGELFF. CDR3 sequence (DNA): TGTGCCAGCAGCTTGAGTAGCGGGGGGCCCGTCGGGGAGCTGTTTTTT.